Listed here are 8 T cell receptor beta chains from one sample, sequenced in a study of cytomegalovirus exposure and HLA in healthy donors. The PCR had 60 Vbeta and 13 Jbeta primers. This table comes from immunoSEQ multiplex PCR, and its TCRdb copy is limited to in-frame clones, with some not included. The sample includes about 150,000 clones, roughly three quarters of them seen just once. The specimen was PBMCs. Receptors originate from a man younger than 40 in good health and CMV-seropositive.

This chain connects TRBV5-5 to TRBJ1-2; TRBD1 matches at 8 bases. The germline gives CDR1 SGHKS, CDR2 YYEKEE (reference sequence). The CDR3 covers 13 residues. Trimming cost V 1 base and J 10 bases; bases outside gene matches: 6. In nucleotides, the CDR3 is TGTGCCAGCAGCTTGAACCGGGACAGGTACTACACCTTC. Protein product: CASSLNRDRYYTF.

This chain links TRBV2 with TRBJ2-7; 10 positions agree with TRBD1. Germline V gene sequence: CDR1 SNHLY, CDR2 FYNNEI. The CDR3 is made up of 15 amino acids. The junction had 10 bases not matched to a gene; V was cut back by 4 bases and J by 7 bases. CDR3 DNA sequence: TGTGCCAGCAGTGCCAAGACAGGGGGCTTGCGAGAGCAGTACTTC. Amino acid sequence: CASSAKTGGLREQYF.

The chain is built from TRBV27 and TRBJ2-7; 7 nucleotides match TRBD2. The germline V gene has CDR1 MNHEY and CDR2 SMNVEV (reference sequence). This CDR3 comprises 15 residues. V was pared by 2 bases and J by 3 bases, with 7 bases of the junction left unmatched. The CDR3 reads CASSLLAGENYEQYF. As DNA, the CDR3 is TGTGCCAGCAGTTTACTCGCGGGAGAGAACTACGAGCAGTACTTC.

This chain joins TRBV27 and TRBJ2-7; D perhaps matches TRBD1 (5 bases). Deletions cut 0 bases from V and 6 bases from J, with 18 bases between. CDR3 length: 16 amino acids. Germline V CDR1 and CDR2: MNHEY, SMNVEV (reference sequence). DNA of the CDR3: TGTGCCAGCAGTTTATCGGCCCAGGGTACCTCCGGCGAGCAGTACTTC. This sequence encodes CASSLSAQGTSGEQYF.

The chain links TRBV5-6 to TRBJ2-1; TRBD1 matches 10 bases. The CDR3 has 16 amino acids. V lost 6 bases, J lost 7 bases, and 13 bases stayed unmatched. CDR1 and CDR2 from the germline V gene are SGHDT and YYEEEE. The CDR3 DNA follows: TGTGCCAGCATTCATTTTGGGACAGGGGATGTGAATGAGCAGTTCTTC. Protein product: CASIHFGTGDVNEQFF.

V gene TRBV5-1 combines with J gene TRBJ2-5; 14 bases are shared with TRBD2. CDR3 length equals 20 residues. CDR1 and CDR2 from the germline V gene are SGHRS and YFSETQ. J gave up 4 bases and V 0 bases, and 14 bases lay outside the gene matches. CDR3 region: CASSLAGTSGRLGAGETQYF. CDR3 bases: TGCGCCAGCAGCTTGGCCGGGACTAGCGGGAGATTGGGCGCGGGAGAGACCCAGTACTTC.

This chain connects TRBV18 to TRBJ2-7, with D unresolved. The germline V and J ends were trimmed by 2 bases and 10 bases, with 12 bases remaining between them. CDR3 size: 12 residues. CDR1 and CDR2 (germline): KGHSH, LQKENI. The CDR3 coding sequence is TGTGCCAGCTCACCAAGCGAGACGTATCAGTACTTC. This translates into CASSPSETYQYF. Filled out from reference TRBV18 and TRBJ2-7, the complete variable domain reads NAGVMQNPRHLVRRRGQEARLRCSPMKGHSHVYWYRQLPEEGLKFMVYLQKENIIDESGMPKERFSAEFPKEGPSILRIQQVVRGDSAAYFCASSPSETYQYFGPGTRLTVT.

This clone was observed a single time. The chain combines TRBV10-3 with TRBJ2-5; D is perhaps TRBD2 (5 bases). The V and J ends lost 3 bases and 5 bases respectively, with 10 bases between them. The CDR3 loop spans 13 amino acids. The V gene's germline CDR1 is ENHRY and CDR2 SYGVKD. CDR3 residues: CAISDDSAETQYF. The CDR3 coding sequence is TGTGCCATCAGTGACGATAGCGCGGAGACCCAGTACTTC.